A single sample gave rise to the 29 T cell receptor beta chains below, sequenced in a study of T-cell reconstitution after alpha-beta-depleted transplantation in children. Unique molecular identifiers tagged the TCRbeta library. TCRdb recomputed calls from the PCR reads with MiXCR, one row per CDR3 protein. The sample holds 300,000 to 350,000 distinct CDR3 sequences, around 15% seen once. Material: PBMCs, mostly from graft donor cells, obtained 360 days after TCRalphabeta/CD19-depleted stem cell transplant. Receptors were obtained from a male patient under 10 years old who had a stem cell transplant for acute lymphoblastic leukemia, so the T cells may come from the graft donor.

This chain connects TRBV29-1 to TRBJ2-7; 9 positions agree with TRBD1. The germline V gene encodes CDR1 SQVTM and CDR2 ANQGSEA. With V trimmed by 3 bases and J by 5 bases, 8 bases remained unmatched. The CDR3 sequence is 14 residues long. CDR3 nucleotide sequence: TGCAGCGTTGAGGGGGGACAGGGCTTCAACGAGCAGTACTTC. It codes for CSVEGGQGFNEQYF.

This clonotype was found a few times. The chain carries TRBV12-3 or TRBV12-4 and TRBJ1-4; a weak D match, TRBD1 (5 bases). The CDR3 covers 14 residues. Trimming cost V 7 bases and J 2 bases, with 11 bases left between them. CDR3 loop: CASTLRGTNEKLFF. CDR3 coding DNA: TGTGCCAGCACCCTGCGGGGGACTAATGAAAAACTGTTTTTT.

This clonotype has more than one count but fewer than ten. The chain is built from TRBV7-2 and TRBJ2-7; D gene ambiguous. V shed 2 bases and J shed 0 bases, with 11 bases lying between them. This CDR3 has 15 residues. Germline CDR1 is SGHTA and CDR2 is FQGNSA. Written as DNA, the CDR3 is TGTGCCAGCAGCTTATATGCCTGGAGCTCCTACGAGCAGTACTTC. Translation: CASSLYAWSSYEQYF.

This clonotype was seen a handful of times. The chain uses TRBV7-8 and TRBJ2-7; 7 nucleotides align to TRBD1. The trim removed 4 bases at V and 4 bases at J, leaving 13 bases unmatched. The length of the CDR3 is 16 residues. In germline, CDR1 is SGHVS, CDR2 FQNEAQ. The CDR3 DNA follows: TGTGCCAGCAGCTCAGACAGGGCCGCCCGAAAGTACGAGCAGTACTTC. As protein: CASSSDRAARKYEQYF.

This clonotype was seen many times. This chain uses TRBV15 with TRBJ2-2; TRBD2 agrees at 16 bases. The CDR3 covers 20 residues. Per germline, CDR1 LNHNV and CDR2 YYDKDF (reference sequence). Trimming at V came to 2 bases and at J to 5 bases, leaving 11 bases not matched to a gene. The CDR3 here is CATSRLLLRGLAGGTGELFF. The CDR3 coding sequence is TGTGCCACCAGCAGACTCCTTCTTAGGGGACTAGCGGGAGGGACCGGGGAGCTGTTTTTT. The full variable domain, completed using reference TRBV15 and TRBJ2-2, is DAMVIQNPRYQVTQFGKPVTLSCSQTLNHNVMYWYQQKSSQAPKLLFHYYDKDFNNEADTPDNFQSRRPNTSFCFLDIRSPGLGDTAMYLCATSRLLLRGLAGGTGELFFGEGSRLTVL.

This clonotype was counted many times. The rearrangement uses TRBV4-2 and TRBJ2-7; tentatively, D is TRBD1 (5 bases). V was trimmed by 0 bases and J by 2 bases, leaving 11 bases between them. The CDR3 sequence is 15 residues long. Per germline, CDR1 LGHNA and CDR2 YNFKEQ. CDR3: CASSQEDLGAYEQYF. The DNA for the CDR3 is TGTGCCAGCAGCCAAGAGGATTTAGGGGCCTACGAGCAGTACTTC.

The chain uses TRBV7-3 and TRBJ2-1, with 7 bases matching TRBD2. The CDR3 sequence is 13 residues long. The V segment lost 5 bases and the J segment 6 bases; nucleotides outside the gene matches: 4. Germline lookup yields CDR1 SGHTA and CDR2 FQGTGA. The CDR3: CASSKSGINEQFF. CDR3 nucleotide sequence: TGTGCCAGCAGCAAGAGCGGGATCAATGAGCAGTTCTTC.

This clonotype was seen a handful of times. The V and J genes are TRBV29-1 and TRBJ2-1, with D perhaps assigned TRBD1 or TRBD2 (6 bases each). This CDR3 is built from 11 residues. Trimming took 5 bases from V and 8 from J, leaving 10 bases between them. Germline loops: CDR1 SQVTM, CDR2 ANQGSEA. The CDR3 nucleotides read TGCAGCGTTATGGGGGGCCATGAGCAGTTCTTC. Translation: CSVMGGHEQFF.

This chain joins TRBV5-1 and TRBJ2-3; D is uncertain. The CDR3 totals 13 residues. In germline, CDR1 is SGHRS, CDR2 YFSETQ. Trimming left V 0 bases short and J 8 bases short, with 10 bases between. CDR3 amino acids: CASSLDSLATQYF. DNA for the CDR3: TGCGCCAGCAGCTTGGACAGTTTAGCTACGCAGTATTTT.

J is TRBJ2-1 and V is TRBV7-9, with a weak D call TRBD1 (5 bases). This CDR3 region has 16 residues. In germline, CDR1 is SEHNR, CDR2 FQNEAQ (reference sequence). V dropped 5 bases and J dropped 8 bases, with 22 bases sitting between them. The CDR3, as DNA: TGTGCCAGCAGCCTGGTTCAGGGAATACTGCCAGATGAGCAGTTCTTC. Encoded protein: CASSLVQGILPDEQFF.

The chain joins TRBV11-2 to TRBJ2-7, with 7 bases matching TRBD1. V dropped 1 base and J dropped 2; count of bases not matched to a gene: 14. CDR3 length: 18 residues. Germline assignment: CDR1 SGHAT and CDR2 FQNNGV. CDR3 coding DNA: TGTGCCAGCAGCTTAGGTCGGTCGGCACTACAGGGGACCTACGAGCAGTACTTC. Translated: CASSLGRSALQGTYEQYF.

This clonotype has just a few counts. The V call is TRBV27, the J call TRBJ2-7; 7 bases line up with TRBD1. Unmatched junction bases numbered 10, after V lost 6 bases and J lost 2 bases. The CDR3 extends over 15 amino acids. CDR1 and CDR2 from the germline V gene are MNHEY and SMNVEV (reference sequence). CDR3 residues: CASSPEGARTYEQYF. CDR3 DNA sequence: TGTGCCAGCAGCCCTGAGGGGGCTAGAACCTACGAGCAGTACTTC.

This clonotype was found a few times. The CDR3 nucleotides read TGTGCCAGCAGCCCAGGGACAGATAACTATGGCTACACCTTC. As protein: CASSPGTDNYGYTF. This chain uses TRBV3-1 with TRBJ1-2, with TRBD1 matching over 7 bases. Germline CDR1 reads LGHDT; CDR2 reads YNNKEL (reference sequence). The J segment lost 1 base and the V segment lost 4 bases, leaving 3 bases of the junction unmatched. This CDR3 is built from 14 residues.

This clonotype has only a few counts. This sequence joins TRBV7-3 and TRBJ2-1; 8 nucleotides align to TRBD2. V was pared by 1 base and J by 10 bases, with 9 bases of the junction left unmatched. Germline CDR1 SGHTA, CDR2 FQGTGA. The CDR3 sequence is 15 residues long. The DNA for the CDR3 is TGTGCCAGCAGCTTAATGGGAAGCGGGAGTGGCGAGCAGTTCTTC. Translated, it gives CASSLMGSGSGEQFF.

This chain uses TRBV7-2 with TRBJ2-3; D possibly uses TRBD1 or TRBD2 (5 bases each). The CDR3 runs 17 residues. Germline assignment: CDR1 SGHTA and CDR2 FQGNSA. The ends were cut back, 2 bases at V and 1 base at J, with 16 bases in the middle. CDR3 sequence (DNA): TGTGCCAGCAGCTTAAAAACACCCGGGACCGGCACAGATACGCAGTATTTT. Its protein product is CASSLKTPGTGTDTQYF.

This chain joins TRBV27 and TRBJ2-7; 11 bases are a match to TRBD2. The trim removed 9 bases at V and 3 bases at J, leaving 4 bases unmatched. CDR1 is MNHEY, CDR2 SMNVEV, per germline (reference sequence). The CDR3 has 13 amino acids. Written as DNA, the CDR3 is TGTGCCAGTTCCGGGACTAGCGGCTACGAGCAGTACTTC. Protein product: CASSGTSGYEQYF.

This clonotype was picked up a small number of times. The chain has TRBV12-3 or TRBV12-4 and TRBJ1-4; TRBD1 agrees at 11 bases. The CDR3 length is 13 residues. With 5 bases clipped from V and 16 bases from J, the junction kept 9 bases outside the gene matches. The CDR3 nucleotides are TGTGCCAGCAGTCTAGGAGGGACAGGGGGAAGGTTTTTT. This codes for CASSLGGTGGRFF.

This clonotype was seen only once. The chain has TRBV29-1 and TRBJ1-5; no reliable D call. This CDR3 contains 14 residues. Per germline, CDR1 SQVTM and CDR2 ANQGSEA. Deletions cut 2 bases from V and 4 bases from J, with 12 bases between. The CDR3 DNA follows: TGCAGCGTTGAAATTGACCTTCTGAATCAGCCCCAGCATTTT. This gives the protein CSVEIDLLNQPQHF. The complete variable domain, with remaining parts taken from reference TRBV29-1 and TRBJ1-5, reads SAVISQKPSRDICQRGTSLTIQCQVDSQVTMMFWYRQQPGQSLTLIATANQGSEATYESGFVIDKFPISRPNLTFSTLTVSNMSPEDSSIYLCSVEIDLLNQPQHFGDGTRLSIL.

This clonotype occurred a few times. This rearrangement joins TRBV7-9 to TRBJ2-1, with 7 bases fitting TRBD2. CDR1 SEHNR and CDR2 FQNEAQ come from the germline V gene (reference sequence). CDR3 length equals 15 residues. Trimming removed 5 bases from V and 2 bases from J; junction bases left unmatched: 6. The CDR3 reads CASSPGGAAYNEQFF. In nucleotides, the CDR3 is TGTGCCAGCAGCCCGGGGGGAGCGGCCTACAATGAGCAGTTCTTC.

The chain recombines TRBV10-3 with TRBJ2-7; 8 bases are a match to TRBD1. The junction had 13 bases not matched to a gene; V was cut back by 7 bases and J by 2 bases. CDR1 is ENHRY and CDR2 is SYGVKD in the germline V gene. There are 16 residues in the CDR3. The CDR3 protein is CAIKAEAGGPPYEQYF. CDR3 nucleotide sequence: TGTGCCATCAAAGCCGAAGCAGGGGGCCCCCCCTACGAGCAGTACTTC.

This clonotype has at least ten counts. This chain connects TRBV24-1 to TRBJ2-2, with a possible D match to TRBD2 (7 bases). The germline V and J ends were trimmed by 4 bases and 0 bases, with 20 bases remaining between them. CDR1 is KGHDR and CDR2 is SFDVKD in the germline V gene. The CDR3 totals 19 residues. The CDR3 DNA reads TGTGCCACCAGTGACGCCTCGGGGGAGGGGGGCTCGAACACCGGGGAGCTGTTTTTT. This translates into CATSDASGEGGSNTGELFF.

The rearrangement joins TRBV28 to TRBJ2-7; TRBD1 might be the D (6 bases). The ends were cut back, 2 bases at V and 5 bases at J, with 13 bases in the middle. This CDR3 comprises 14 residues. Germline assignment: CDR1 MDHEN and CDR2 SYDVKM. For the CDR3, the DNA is TGTGCCAGCAGTTTAGTCAACAGGGCCCACGAGCAGTACTTC. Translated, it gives CASSLVNRAHEQYF.

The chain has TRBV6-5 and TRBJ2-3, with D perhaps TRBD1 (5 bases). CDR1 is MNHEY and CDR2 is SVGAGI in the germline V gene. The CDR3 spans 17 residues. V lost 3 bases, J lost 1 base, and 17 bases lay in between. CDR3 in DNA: TGTGCCAGCAGTTATGTTTGGGGCAACCCTGGCACAGATACGCAGTATTTT. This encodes CASSYVWGNPGTDTQYF.

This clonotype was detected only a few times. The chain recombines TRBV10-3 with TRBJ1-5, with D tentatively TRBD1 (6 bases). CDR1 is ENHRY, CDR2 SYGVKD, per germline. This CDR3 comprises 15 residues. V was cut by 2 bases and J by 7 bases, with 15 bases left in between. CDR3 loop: CAISEGTGSRQPQHF. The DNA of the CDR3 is TGTGCCATCAGTGAGGGAACAGGGTCGAGGCAGCCCCAGCATTTT.

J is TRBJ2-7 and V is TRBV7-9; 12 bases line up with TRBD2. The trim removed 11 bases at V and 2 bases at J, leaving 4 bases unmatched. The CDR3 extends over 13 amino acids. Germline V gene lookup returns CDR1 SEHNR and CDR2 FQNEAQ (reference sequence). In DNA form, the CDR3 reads TGTGCCGGTGGACTAGCGGGAACCTACGAGCAGTACTTC. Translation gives CAGGLAGTYEQYF.

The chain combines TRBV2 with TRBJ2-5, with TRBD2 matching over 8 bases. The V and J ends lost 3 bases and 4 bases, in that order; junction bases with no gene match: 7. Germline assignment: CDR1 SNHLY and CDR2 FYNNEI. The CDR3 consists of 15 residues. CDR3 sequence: CASSDGRARAETQYF. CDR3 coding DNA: TGTGCCAGCAGTGACGGGAGGGCGAGGGCAGAGACCCAGTACTTC.

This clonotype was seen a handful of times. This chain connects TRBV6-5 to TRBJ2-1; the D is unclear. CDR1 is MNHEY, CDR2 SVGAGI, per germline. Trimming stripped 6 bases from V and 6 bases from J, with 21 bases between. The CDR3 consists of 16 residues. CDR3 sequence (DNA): TGTGCCAGCAGATCCTCCGACACCCCTACGGTCAATGAGCAGTTCTTC. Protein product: CASRSSDTPTVNEQFF.

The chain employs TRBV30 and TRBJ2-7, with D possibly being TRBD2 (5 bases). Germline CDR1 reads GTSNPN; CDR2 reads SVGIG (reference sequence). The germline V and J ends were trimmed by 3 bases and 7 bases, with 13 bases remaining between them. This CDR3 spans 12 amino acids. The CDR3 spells CAWRGSLWEQYF. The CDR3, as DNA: TGTGCCTGGAGGGGGAGTCTTTGGGAGCAGTACTTC.

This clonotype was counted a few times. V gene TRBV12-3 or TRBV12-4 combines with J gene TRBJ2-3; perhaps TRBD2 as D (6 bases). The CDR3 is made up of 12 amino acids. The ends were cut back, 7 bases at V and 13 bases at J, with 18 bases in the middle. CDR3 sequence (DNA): TGTGCCAGCAAAGTTCAGCGGGTCCTCGAGTATTTT. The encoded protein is CASKVQRVLEYF.